This TCR beta chain was captured in a study of blood T cell repertoires in COVID-19. Germline CDR1 reads SNHLY; CDR2 reads FYNNEI. The CDR3 has 20 amino acids. With 4 bases clipped from V and 0 bases from J, the junction kept 13 bases outside the gene matches. The method was immunoSEQ multiplex PCR; TCRdb's version includes in-frame clones alone and lacks a portion of them. The table lists fewer than 350,000 clones, roughly 88% of them singletons, with 9.4% in the top ten. The chain combines TRBV2 with TRBJ2-3; 13 nucleotides match TRBD2. The sequenced sample consisted of peripheral blood. The source is a young man with active or convalescent COVID-19. The CDR3 nucleotides read TGTGCCAGCAGTGTCCCAGGCGGGACTAGCGGGGTTACTAGCACAGATACGCAGTATTTT. Translating it yields CASSVPGGTSGVTSTDTQYF.